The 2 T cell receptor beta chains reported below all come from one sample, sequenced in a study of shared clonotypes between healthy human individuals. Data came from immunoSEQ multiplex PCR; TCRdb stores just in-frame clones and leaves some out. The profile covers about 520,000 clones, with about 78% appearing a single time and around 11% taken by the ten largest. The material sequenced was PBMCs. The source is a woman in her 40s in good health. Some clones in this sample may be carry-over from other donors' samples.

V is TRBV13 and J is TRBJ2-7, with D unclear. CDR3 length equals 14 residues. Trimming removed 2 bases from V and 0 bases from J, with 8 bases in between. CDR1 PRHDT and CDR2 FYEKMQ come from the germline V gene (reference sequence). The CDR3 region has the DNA TGTGCCAGCAGCTTATCGGGTTCCTCCTACGAGCAGTACTTC. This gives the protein CASSLSGSSYEQYF.

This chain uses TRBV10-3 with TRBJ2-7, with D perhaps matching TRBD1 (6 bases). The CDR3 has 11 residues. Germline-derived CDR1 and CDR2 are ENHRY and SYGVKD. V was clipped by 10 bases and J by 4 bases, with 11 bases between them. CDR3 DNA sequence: TGTGCCACCGAGGACAGTTACGAGCAGTACTTC. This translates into CATEDSYEQYF.